This note documents a single T cell receptor (beta chain) sequence. Original data processing: Reference gene primer amplification gave nucleated cell count estimates. Method: immunoSEQ multiplex PCR; TCRdb's copy keeps in-frame clones and lacks some. V and J calls and clone size are as listed in that table; D and trimming were resolved from the DNA. The repertoire has 250,000 or so clones, just over 85% of them found once; the top ten carry 3%. Germline values: CDR1 SGHAT, CDR2 FQNNGV. Germline trimming cut 0 bases from V and 9 bases from J; bases unmatched to any gene: 12. The CDR3 is 18 residues long. This sample was taken from a study of blood T cell repertoires in COVID-19. About the research overall: PBMCs, B-cell-depleted T cells, or T cells were the source of the cDNA or gDNA that made up the material.

The rearrangement joins TRBV11-2 to TRBJ2-1; 12 bases map to TRBD1. The sequence was obtained from a woman aged 25 to 39 with active or convalescent COVID-19. The sample taken for sequencing was peripheral blood. The chain's CDR3 is CASSLDPLPGQGAGEQFF. CDR3 DNA sequence: TGTGCCAGCAGCTTAGATCCCCTACCGGGACAGGGGGCGGGTGAGCAGTTCTTC.